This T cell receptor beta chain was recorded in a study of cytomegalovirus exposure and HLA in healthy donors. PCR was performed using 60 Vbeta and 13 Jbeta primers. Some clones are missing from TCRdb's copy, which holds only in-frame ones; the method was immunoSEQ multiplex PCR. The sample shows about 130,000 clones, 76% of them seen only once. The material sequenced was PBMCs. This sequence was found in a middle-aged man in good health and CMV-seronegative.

This CDR3 is CASSLEAGNTGELFF. DNA for the CDR3: TGTGCCAGCAGCCTGGAGGCGGGGAACACCGGGGAGCTGTTTTTT. V is TRBV2 and J is TRBJ2-2; a weak D match, TRBD2 (5 bases). Between the trimmed V and J ends, which lost 6 bases and 1 base, there was a span of 12 bases. There are 15 residues in the CDR3. In germline, CDR1 is SNHLY, CDR2 FYNNEI.